A selection of T cell receptor beta chains follows, all from one sample in a study of cytomegalovirus exposure and HLA in healthy donors. Libraries were prepared by immunoSEQ multiplex PCR; TCRdb keeps only in-frame clonotypes and omits some of them. The sample has over 150,000 clones, and its top ten clones hold approximately 0.74%. Material: PBMCs. These receptors were taken from a boy between 5 and 17 years old in good health and CMV-seronegative. Both conserved end residues are part of each CDR3. D genes are given only for firm matches.

>15|TRBJ2-2|TRBD2|TRBV29-1
CSVRVPGEGPGELFF
TGCAGCGTAAGAGTGCCGGGGGAGGGGCCCGGGGAGCTGTTTTTT
>13|TRBJ1-1|TRBD1|TRBV29-1
CSSQGDVNTEAFF
TGCAGCAGTCAGGGGGATGTGAACACTGAAGCTTTCTTT
>15|TRBJ2-7|TRBD2|TRBV18
CASSPRSGATYEQYF
TGTGCCAGCTCACCACGGAGCGGGGCTACCTACGAGCAGTACTTC
>15|TRBJ2-3|TRBD2|TRBV5-5
CASSPLAGGTDTQYF
TGTGCCAGCAGCCCACTAGCGGGGGGAACAGATACGCAGTATTTT
>16|TRBJ2-7|TRBD1|TRBV19
CASSWGQGAMAYEQYF
TGTGCCAGTTCCTGGGGACAGGGGGCTATGGCCTACGAGCAGTACTTC
>15|TRBJ1-5|.|TRBV6-5
CASSYSAGANQPQHF
TGTGCCAGCAGTTACTCAGCGGGGGCAAATCAGCCCCAGCATTTT
>15|TRBJ2-7|TRBD1|TRBV4-2
CASSQAVRGRGEQYF
TGTGCCAGCAGCCAAGCGGTCAGGGGGCGAGGCGAGCAGTACTTC
>16|TRBJ1-2|TRBD1|TRBV27
CASSPTRTGIGYGYTF
TGTGCCAGCAGTCCCACCCGGACAGGGATTGGCTATGGCTACACCTTC
>14|TRBJ2-5|.|TRBV5-6
CASRSRGTQETQYF
TGTGCCAGCAGAAGCCGGGGGACCCAAGAGACCCAGTACTTC
>16|TRBJ1-1|TRBD1|TRBV2
CASLYDRGITDTEAFF
TGTGCCAGCCTTTACGACAGGGGGATAACGGACACTGAAGCTTTCTTT
>16|TRBJ2-7|TRBD2|TRBV7-2
CASSLEGTSGGSEQYF
TGTGCCAGCAGCTTAGAGGGGACTAGCGGGGGGTCCGAGCAGTACTTC
>15|TRBJ1-3|.|TRBV5-4
CASSPRGASGNTIYF
TGTGCCAGCAGCCCCCGGGGGGCTTCTGGAAACACCATATATTTT
>13|TRBJ2-2|TRBD1|TRBV28
CASNRGRTGELFF
TGTGCCAGCAACAGGGGGAGAACCGGGGAGCTGTTTTTT